This T cell receptor beta chain comes out of a study of T cells after yellow fever vaccination. The length of the CDR3 is 15 residues. Germline loops: CDR1 SGHKS, CDR2 YYEKEE (reference sequence). With 5 bases clipped from V and 4 bases from J, the junction kept 10 bases outside the gene matches. In TCRdb, the 5' RACE reads were re-called with MiXCR into one record per CDR3 protein. The sample includes about 320,000 distinct CDR3 sequences, roughly a tenth of them seen just once. This sample comprised CD4+ T cells sorted from PBMCs, obtained 45 days after the yellow fever booster vaccination. This TCR was sampled from a man aged 18 to 29 who received the YFV17D yellow fever vaccine. The V and J genes are TRBV5-5 and TRBJ1-1; 8 bases fit TRBD1. CDR3: CASRDRGSLSTEAFF. For the CDR3, the DNA is TGTGCCAGCAGAGACAGGGGCTCCCTTAGCACTGAAGCTTTCTTT. Supplemented by reference TRBV5-5 and TRBJ1-1, the full variable domain reads DAGVTQSPTHLIKTRGQQVTLRCSPISGHKSVSWYQQVLGQGPQFIFQYYEKEERGRGNFPDRFSARQFPNYSSELNVNALLLGDSALYLCASRDRGSLSTEAFFGQGTRLTVV.